This T cell receptor beta chain was captured by sequencing in a study of blood T cell repertoires in COVID-19. The V gene's germline CDR1 is MNHEY and CDR2 SVGEGT. The trim removed 5 bases at V and 4 bases at J, leaving 10 bases unmatched. There are 16 residues in the CDR3. Data came from immunoSEQ multiplex PCR; TCRdb stores just in-frame clones and leaves some out. In the table there are some 140,000 clones, 79% of which are singletons. This rearrangement joins TRBV6-2 or TRBV6-3 to TRBJ2-1, with 8 bases identical to TRBD2. The TCR originated in a man aged 60-69 years with acute or convalescent COVID-19. Sequenced sample: peripheral blood. The CDR3 DNA is TGTGCCAGCAGTCCACATAGCGGGACTTCTTACAATGAGCAGTTCTTC. This codes for CASSPHSGTSYNEQFF.